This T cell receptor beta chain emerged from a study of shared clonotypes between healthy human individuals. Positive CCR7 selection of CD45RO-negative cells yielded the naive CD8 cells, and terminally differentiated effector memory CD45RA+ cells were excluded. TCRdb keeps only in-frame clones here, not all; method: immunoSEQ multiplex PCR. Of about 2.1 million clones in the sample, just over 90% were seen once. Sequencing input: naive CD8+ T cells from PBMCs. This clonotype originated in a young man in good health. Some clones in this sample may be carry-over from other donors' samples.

The CDR3 loop reads CASSLVTSSTDTQYF. CDR3 DNA sequence: TGTGCCAGCAGCTTAGTCACGTCTAGCACAGATACGCAGTATTTT. J is TRBJ2-3 and V is TRBV11-2; D call uncertain. This CDR3 contains 15 residues. The germline gives CDR1 SGHAT, CDR2 FQNNGV. Trimming pared 1 base from V and 0 bases from J, leaving 8 bases between.